A selection of T cell receptor beta chains follows, all from one sample in a study of cytomegalovirus exposure and HLA in healthy donors. Only in-frame clones appear in the TCRdb table, and some are missing; sequencing was by immunoSEQ multiplex PCR. The repertoire holds 300,000 or so clones, approximately 88% seen once, with more than 0.95% in the top ten. The sample was PBMCs. The receptors shown here come from a man younger than 40 in good health and CMV-seronegative. CDR3s include the opening cysteine and the closing phenylalanine or tryptophan. D genes are given only for firm matches. Clone size appears in some rows only: once, few, many, or a class for an expanded clone.

D gene | J gene | clone size | V gene | CDR3 protein | CDR3 DNA
- | TRBJ2-5 | - | TRBV7-2 | CASSLEQGRGETQYF | TGTGCCAGCAGCTTAGAACAGGGAAGGGGAGAGACCCAGTACTTC
TRBD1 | TRBJ1-5 | - | TRBV6-5 | CATHLGQGGNQPQHF | TGTGCCACCCATCTAGGACAGGGGGGCAATCAGCCCCAGCATTTT
- | TRBJ2-7 | - | TRBV4-3 | CASSQDMRYEQYF | TGCGCCAGCAGCCAAGATATGCGATATGAGCAGTACTTC
- | TRBJ1-2 | once | TRBV6-6 | CASSSISFYGYTF | TGTGCCAGCAGTTCTATAAGTTTCTATGGCTACACCTTC
- | TRBJ2-5 | - | TRBV18 | CASSPAASRETQYF | TGTGCCAGCTCACCAGCCGCCTCGAGGGAGACCCAGTACTTC
TRBD1 | TRBJ2-5 | - | TRBV15 | CATSRGIDRELAQYF | TGTGCCACCAGCAGAGGGATTGACAGGGAGTTGGCCCAGTACTTC
TRBD1 | TRBJ1-1 | - | TRBV12-5 | CASGRGQGALSTEAFF | TGTGCTAGTGGCCGGGGACAGGGTGCTCTATCCACTGAAGCTTTCTTT
TRBD1 | TRBJ2-5 | - | TRBV13 | CASSFWTGRQETQYF | TGTGCCAGCAGCTTTTGGACAGGACGTCAAGAGACCCAGTACTTC
- | TRBJ1-5 | - | TRBV4-1 | CASSLGRHQPQHF | TGCGCCAGCAGCCTCGGGAGGCATCAGCCCCAGCATTTT
- | TRBJ1-6 | few | TRBV30 | CASQGQGNNSPLHF | TGTGCCTCTCAGGGGCAGGGCAATAATTCACCCCTCCACTTT
TRBD1 | TRBJ2-3 | - | TRBV5-1 | CASSLGQGLAGTDTQYF | TGCGCCAGCAGCTTGGGACAGGGCCTGGCGGGCACAGATACGCAGTATTTT
- | TRBJ1-1 | - | TRBV5-1 | CASSLGHRLDEAFF | TGCGCCAGCAGCTTGGGTCACAGGCTAGATGAAGCTTTCTTT
TRBD2 | TRBJ2-7 | - | TRBV19 | CASSITSGSVYEQYF | TGTGCCAGTAGTATTACTAGCGGGAGCGTCTACGAGCAGTACTTC
- | TRBJ2-1 | - | TRBV11-2 | CASSFDSGYNEQFF | TGTGCCAGCAGCTTTGATAGCGGATACAATGAGCAGTTCTTC
- | TRBJ1-6 | - | TRBV4-1 | CASSQVIVSYNSPLHF | TGCGCCAGCAGCCAAGTCATAGTCTCCTATAATTCACCCCTCCACTTT
TRBD2 | TRBJ2-3 | - | TRBV7-6 | CASSLVAGAPTDTQYF | TGTGCCAGCAGCTTAGTAGCGGGGGCTCCCACAGATACGCAGTATTTT
TRBD1 | TRBJ1-5 | - | TRBV5-3 | CARSLSGTVGQPQHF | TGTGCCAGAAGCTTGTCCGGGACAGTAGGTCAGCCCCAGCATTTT
TRBD1 | TRBJ1-2 | - | TRBV6-1 | CASSARGRLGGYTF | TGTGCCAGCAGTGCTAGGGGGCGTCTGGGTGGCTACACCTTC
- | TRBJ1-3 | - | TRBV10-3 | CAISSTAGNTIYF | TGTGCCATCAGCAGTACCGCCGGAAACACCATATATTTT
- | TRBJ1-6 | - | TRBV7-2 | CASTLSSYNSPLHF | TGTGCCAGCACGTTGAGCTCCTATAATTCACCCCTCCACTTT
TRBD2 | TRBJ2-7 | - | TRBV9 | CASSVTSGNSYEQYF | TGTGCCAGCAGCGTAACTAGCGGGAACTCCTACGAGCAGTACTTC
- | TRBJ1-2 | - | TRBV27 | CASRPTQGGYTF | TGTGCCAGCAGACCTACCCAGGGCGGCTACACCTTC
- | TRBJ2-3 | - | TRBV4-3 | CASSQEEGLGSADTQYF | TGCGCCAGCAGCCAAGAGGAGGGGTTAGGGTCAGCAGATACGCAGTATTTT
- | TRBJ1-3 | - | TRBV7-9 | CASSGVMGYTIYF | TGTGCCAGCTCAGGGGTCATGGGCTACACCATATATTTT
- | TRBJ2-7 | - | TRBV6-5 | CASSYWTYKWYEQYF | TGTGCCAGCAGTTACTGGACATATAAGTGGTACGAGCAGTACTTC
TRBD1 | TRBJ2-7 | - | TRBV11-2 | CASSYMRDRGSHEQYF | TGTGCCAGCAGCTACATGCGGGACAGGGGGTCTCACGAGCAGTACTTC
TRBD2 | TRBJ2-1 | - | TRBV4-1 | CASSQDRSGGFSYNEQFF | TGCGCCAGCAGCCAAGACCGGAGCGGGGGATTCTCCTACAATGAGCAGTTCTTC
- | TRBJ1-2 | - | TRBV9 | CASSVSSESPGYYGYTF | TGTGCCAGCAGCGTGAGTTCGGAGTCACCAGGGTACTATGGCTACACCTTC
- | TRBJ2-7 | - | TRBV7-2 | CASSPWSGTTNSYEQYF | TGTGCCAGCAGCCCGTGGTCGGGAACTACGAACTCCTACGAGCAGTACTTC
TRBD1 | TRBJ1-2 | - | TRBV7-2 | CASSLDGTGAGGYTF | TGTGCCAGCAGCTTAGACGGGACAGGGGCTGGAGGCTACACCTTC
TRBD1 | TRBJ2-5 | - | TRBV5-4 | CASSAPGQGKETQYF | TGTGCCAGCAGCGCTCCGGGACAGGGGAAAGAGACCCAGTACTTC
TRBD1 | TRBJ1-2 | - | TRBV19 | CASSTGQGTPPYGYTF | TGTGCCAGTAGTACGGGACAGGGGACCCCTCCCTATGGCTACACCTTC
TRBD1 | TRBJ1-6 | - | TRBV6-6 | CASSYTGQGNWPLHF | TGTGCCAGCAGTTACACCGGACAGGGAAATTGGCCCCTCCACTTT
TRBD1 | TRBJ2-7 | few | TRBV18 | CASSHDRGSTYEQYF | TGTGCCAGCTCACACGACAGGGGTAGTACCTACGAGCAGTACTTC
TRBD1 | TRBJ1-4 | few | TRBV10-3 | CAISPSGTGKEKLFF | TGTGCCATCAGTCCCTCTGGGACAGGGAAGGAAAAACTGTTTTTT
- | TRBJ2-7 | - | TRBV2 | CASSDGTGSSYEQYF | TGTGCCAGCAGCGATGGGACCGGGAGCTCCTACGAGCAGTACTTC
- | TRBJ1-1 | once | TRBV7-2 | CASSLRALGRGGGTEAFF | TGTGCCAGCAGCTTGAGGGCATTGGGGAGGGGCGGTGGCACTGAAGCTTTCTTT
TRBD2 | TRBJ2-1 | - | TRBV5-6 | CASSVGLAGGPLGFSEQFF | TGTGCCAGCAGCGTTGGACTAGCGGGGGGGCCTTTAGGATTCAGTGAGCAGTTCTTC
- | TRBJ2-7 | few | TRBV16 | CASSPFGGGSEQYF | TGTGCCAGCAGCCCCTTTGGAGGGGGCAGCGAGCAGTACTTC
- | TRBJ2-1 | - | TRBV21-1 | CASSEAGGPYNEQFF | TGTGCCAGCAGCGAAGCAGGGGGACCTTACAATGAGCAGTTCTTC
TRBD1 | TRBJ2-7 | - | TRBV4-3 | CASSQDGTGGYEQYF | TGCGCCAGCAGCCAAGACGGGACAGGGGGCTACGAGCAGTACTTC
- | TRBJ2-5 | - | TRBV6-1 | CASSELVGRETQYF | TGTGCCAGCAGTGAATTGGTGGGGCGTGAGACCCAGTACTTC